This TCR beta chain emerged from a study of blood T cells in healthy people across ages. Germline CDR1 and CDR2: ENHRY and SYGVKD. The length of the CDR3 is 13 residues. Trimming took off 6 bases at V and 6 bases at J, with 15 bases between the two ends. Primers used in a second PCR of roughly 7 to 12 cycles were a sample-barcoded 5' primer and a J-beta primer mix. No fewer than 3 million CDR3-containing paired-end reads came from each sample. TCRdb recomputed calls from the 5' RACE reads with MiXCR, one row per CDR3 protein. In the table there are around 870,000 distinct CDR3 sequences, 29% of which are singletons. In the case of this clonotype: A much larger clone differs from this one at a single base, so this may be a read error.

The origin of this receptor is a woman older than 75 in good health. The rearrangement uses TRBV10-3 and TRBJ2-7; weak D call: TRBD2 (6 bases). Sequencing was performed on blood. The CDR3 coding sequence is TGTGCCATCAGGACGGACGGCGGGACCGAGCAGTACTTC. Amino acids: CAIRTDGGTEQYF.